These 25 T cell receptor beta chains originate from one sample sequenced in a study of cytomegalovirus exposure and HLA in healthy donors. Here immunoSEQ multiplex PCR was the method, and the copy in TCRdb shows in-frame clones only, minus some. The data contain 260,000 or so clones, approximately 90% of them seen just once; the ten biggest clones take up roughly 1%. The sequenced sample was PBMCs. These receptors originate from a woman in her late teens or twenties in good health and CMV-seronegative.

The chain joins TRBV5-4 to TRBJ1-2; D perhaps matches TRBD1 (5 bases). V was clipped by 0 bases and J by 1 base, with 10 bases between them. The V gene's germline CDR1 is SGHNT and CDR2 YYREEE (reference sequence). This CDR3 comprises 15 residues. CDR3 sequence: CASSLAGTGNYGYTF. The CDR3 nucleotides are TGTGCCAGCAGCTTGGCCGGGACTGGTAACTATGGCTACACCTTC.

The chain uses TRBV9 and TRBJ1-1; no reliable D call. Deletions cut 0 bases from V and 0 bases from J, with 6 bases between. The CDR3 is 14 amino acids. Germline V CDR1 and CDR2: SGDLS, YYNGEE. The CDR3 DNA reads TGTGCCAGCAGCGTAGGACTGGTGAACACTGAAGCTTTCTTT. Residues: CASSVGLVNTEAFF.

The chain's CDR3 is CASSLRTAGISGNTIYF. The DNA for the CDR3 is TGTGCCAGCAGCTTAAGGACGGCAGGGATTTCTGGAAACACCATATATTTT. V is TRBV7-2 and J is TRBJ1-3, with D perhaps matching TRBD1 (5 bases). CDR1 is SGHTA and CDR2 is FQGNSA in the germline V gene. The CDR3 length is 17 residues. The ends were cut back, 2 bases at V and 1 base at J, with 15 bases in the middle.

This chain joins TRBV7-2 and TRBJ2-1; maybe TRBD1 (5 bases). The CDR3 is 16 residues long. CDR1 SGHTA and CDR2 FQGNSA come from the germline V gene. Trimming took off 5 bases at V and 9 bases at J, with 23 bases between the two ends. CDR3 residues: CASSPEIRALRGEQFF. For the CDR3, the DNA is TGTGCCAGCAGCCCAGAGATCAGGGCTCTTCGTGGTGAGCAGTTCTTC.

The chain combines TRBV9 with TRBJ2-1; 8 bases align to TRBD2. Germline loops: CDR1 SGDLS, CDR2 YYNGEE. The length of the CDR3 is 15 residues. The trim removed 2 bases at V and 5 bases at J, leaving 6 bases unmatched. The CDR3 reads CASSVRLATDNEQFF. CDR3 bases: TGTGCCAGCAGCGTCCGACTAGCGACCGACAATGAGCAGTTCTTC. The full variable domain, rest sourced from reference TRBV9 and TRBJ2-1, is DSGVTQTPKHLITATGQRVTLRCSPRSGDLSVYWYQQSLDQGLQFLIQYYNGEERAKGNILERFSAQQFPDLHSELNLSSLELGDSALYFCASSVRLATDNEQFFGPGTRLTVL.

The chain employs TRBV30 and TRBJ1-2; TRBD1 is a possible D gene (5 bases). Per germline, CDR1 GTSNPN and CDR2 SVGIG (reference sequence). V lost 1 base, J lost 5 bases, and 11 bases lay in between. This CDR3 is built from 13 residues. This CDR3 reads CAWSGQSFYGYTF. The CDR3 nucleotides are TGTGCCTGGAGTGGACAGAGCTTTTATGGCTACACCTTC.

The genes are TRBV25-1 and TRBJ2-2; D is unresolved. The CDR3 has 15 residues. Trimming stripped 6 bases from V and 1 base from J, with 12 bases between. Germline CDR1 reads MGHDK; CDR2 reads SYGVNS. The CDR3 coding sequence is TGTGCCAGCAGCGAACCTAATATGAACACCGGGGAGCTGTTTTTT. It translates to CASSEPNMNTGELFF. Supplemented by reference TRBV25-1 and TRBJ2-2, the full variable domain reads EADIYQTPRYLVIGTGKKITLECSQTMGHDKMYWYQQDPGMELHLIHYSYGVNSTEKGDLSSESTVSRIRTEHFPLTLESARPSHTSQYLCASSEPNMNTGELFFGEGSRLTVL.

V usage is TRBV5-4 and J usage is TRBJ2-2; TRBD1 might be the D (5 bases). With 4 bases removed from V and 6 bases from J, the gap between germline ends came to 16 bases. The length of the CDR3 is 15 residues. CDR1 is SGHNT and CDR2 is YYREEE in the germline V gene (reference sequence). The CDR3 here is CASSEQGRSAGELFF. The CDR3 coding sequence is TGTGCCAGCAGCGAGCAGGGTAGGTCCGCCGGGGAGCTGTTTTTT.

The table lists this clone with a count of one. This chain joins TRBV29-1 and TRBJ1-1; D unclear. CDR1 and CDR2 (germline): SQVTM, ANQGSEA. Trimming took off 6 bases at V and 3 bases at J, with 11 bases between the two ends. The CDR3 is made up of 12 amino acids. The CDR3 here is CSVFRFDTEAFF. The CDR3 coding sequence is TGCAGCGTATTCAGGTTTGACACTGAAGCTTTCTTT.

The V gene is TRBV6-1, the J gene TRBJ2-7; D not certain. The germline CDR1 and CDR2 sequences are MNHNS and SASEGT. The CDR3 sequence is 18 residues long. V was shortened by 1 base and J by 1 base, with 20 bases between the two germline ends. The CDR3 sequence is CASSEGPPHTLLSYEQYF. Here the CDR3 DNA reads TGTGCCAGCAGTGAAGGCCCACCACATACCCTACTATCCTACGAGCAGTACTTC.

This clone was found a few times. The V and J genes are TRBV27 and TRBJ1-5; D may be TRBD1 (5 bases). The CDR3 contains 14 residues. Trimming took off 6 bases at V and 3 bases at J, with 12 bases between the two ends. Per germline, CDR1 MNHEY and CDR2 SMNVEV (reference sequence). As DNA, the CDR3 is TGTGCCAGCAGGGGAGGGGCCCTCAATCAGCCCCAGCATTTT. It is translated as CASRGGALNQPQHF.

The genes are TRBV27 and TRBJ2-3, with D maybe TRBD2 (6 bases). The CDR3 is 13 residues long. The germline V gene encodes CDR1 MNHEY and CDR2 SMNVEV (reference sequence). V dropped 2 bases and J dropped 4 bases, with 7 bases sitting between them. Here the CDR3 DNA reads TGTGCCAGCAGTTTAGGGGAGGCAGATACGCAGTATTTT. Translating it yields CASSLGEADTQYF.

J is TRBJ2-3 and V is TRBV6-6; D gene unclear. Germline loops: CDR1 MNHNY, CDR2 SVGAGI (reference sequence). The CDR3 runs 15 residues. With 6 bases removed from V and 2 bases from J, the gap between germline ends came to 15 bases. CDR3 coding DNA: TGTGCCAGCAGCTACACGCGCGGCACCACAGATACGCAGTATTTT. Translation: CASSYTRGTTDTQYF.

The chain joins TRBV28 to TRBJ1-1, with 8 bases lining up with TRBD1. This CDR3 comprises 14 residues. V was pared by 7 bases and J by 2 bases, with 6 bases of the junction left unmatched. The germline V gene has CDR1 MDHEN and CDR2 SYDVKM. The CDR3 nucleotides are TGTGCCAGCAACTCCGGACAGGGTAACACTGAAGCTTTCTTT. Translating gives CASNSGQGNTEAFF.

This chain joins TRBV4-3 and TRBJ2-7; 11 nucleotides line up with TRBD1. The CDR3 contains 17 residues. The J segment lost 3 bases and the V segment lost 2 bases, leaving 9 bases of the junction unmatched. CDR1 is LGHNA and CDR2 is YSLEER in the germline V gene. CDR3 in amino acids: CASSQTRPGQGGYEQYF. Here the CDR3 DNA reads TGCGCCAGCAGCCAAACGAGACCGGGACAGGGGGGCTACGAGCAGTACTTC.

This clone was seen a single time. The rearrangement links TRBV11-2 to TRBJ2-7; TRBD2 is a possible D gene (5 bases). This CDR3 is 12 amino acids long. Germline V gene data show CDR1 as SGHAT and CDR2 as FQNNGV. The V gene lost 5 bases and the J gene lost 6 bases, with 11 bases spanning the gap. CDR3 sequence reads: CASSPPAGEQYF. CDR3 nucleotide sequence: TGTGCCAGCAGCCCTCCCGCGGGCGAGCAGTACTTC.

The chain has TRBV5-6 and TRBJ1-2, with 9 bases matching TRBD1. The J segment lost 0 bases and the V segment lost 3 bases, leaving 9 bases of the junction unmatched. CDR3 size: 17 residues. Germline V CDR1 and CDR2: SGHDT, YYEEEE. The CDR3 DNA reads TGTGCCAGCAGCTCTCCCCGGGACAGGGAAACTAACTATGGCTACACCTTC. Its protein is CASSSPRDRETNYGYTF.

V usage is TRBV5-1 and J usage is TRBJ2-2; 13 nucleotides line up with TRBD2. The junction had 4 bases not matched to a gene; V was cut back by 3 bases and J by 5 bases. CDR1 and CDR2 from the germline V gene are SGHRS and YFSETQ. This CDR3 comprises 16 residues. CDR3: CASSSGLAGQTGELFF. The CDR3 DNA reads TGCGCCAGCAGCTCGGGACTAGCGGGACAAACCGGGGAGCTGTTTTTT.

The chain links TRBV2 to TRBJ2-5, with TRBD1 matching over 8 bases. Germline-derived CDR1 and CDR2 are SNHLY and FYNNEI. This CDR3 is built from 14 residues. Trimming cost V 7 bases and J 2 bases; bases outside gene matches: 6. CDR3 sequence: CASTRWTGQETQYF. CDR3 sequence (DNA): TGTGCCAGCACCCGATGGACAGGGCAAGAGACCCAGTACTTC. Filled out from reference TRBV2 and TRBJ2-5, the complete variable domain reads EPEVTQTPSHQVTQMGQEVILRCVPISNHLYFYWYRQILGQKVEFLVSFYNNEISEKSEIFDDQFSVERPDGSNFTLKIRSTKLEDSAMYFCASTRWTGQETQYFGPGTRLLVL.

This clone has a handful of counts. The V and J genes are TRBV27 and TRBJ2-1; TRBD2 might be the D (5 bases). Germline V gene sequence: CDR1 MNHEY, CDR2 SMNVEV (reference sequence). V was pared by 3 bases and J by 8 bases, with 8 bases between. CDR3 length: 12 residues. CDR3 nucleotide sequence: TGTGCCAGCAGTTTCGCGGGTGATGAGCAGTTCTTC. Protein: CASSFAGDEQFF.

This chain connects TRBV7-5 to TRBJ2-7; TRBD2 was called by the table and not checked on the DNA. TRBV7-5 is noted as a pseudogene. This CDR3 contains 11 residues. The CDR3 DNA sequence: TGTGCCAGAACCGGTCGGTACGAGCAGTACTTC. Amino acid sequence: CARTGRYEQYF.

In this sample, this clone turned up once. The J gene is TRBJ2-3, the V gene TRBV6-5, with D unresolved. With 2 bases removed from V and 1 base from J, the gap between germline ends came to 7 bases. CDR3 length: 14 amino acids. Germline CDR1 reads MNHEY; CDR2 reads SVGAGI. The CDR3 DNA sequence: TGTGCCAGCAGTTACGCGCAGGGCACAGATACGCAGTATTTT. Protein: CASSYAQGTDTQYF.

The rearrangement uses TRBV5-6 and TRBJ2-3, with TRBD2 identical over 14 bases. The CDR3 spans 16 residues. Germline lookup yields CDR1 SGHDT and CDR2 YYEEEE. V dropped 6 bases and J dropped 4; count of bases not matched to a gene: 7. The chain's CDR3 is CASTPPGLAGADTQYF. The CDR3 DNA is TGTGCCAGCACCCCACCGGGACTAGCGGGAGCAGATACGCAGTATTTT.

Comments on this clone: The junction departs from germline at one end; a sequencing error may be responsible. The CDR3 sequence is CSVSLGGSKEKLFF. The CDR3 bases are TGCAGCGTTTCTCTGGGGGGGTCTAAGGAAAAACTGTTTTTT. V and J are TRBV29-1 and TRBJ1-4; TRBD1 is a possible D gene (5 bases). This CDR3 spans 14 amino acids. CDR1 and CDR2 from the germline V gene are SQVTM and ANQGSEA.

The J gene is TRBJ1-1, the V gene TRBV5-1; TRBD1 aligns across 9 bases. Germline CDR1 is SGHRS and CDR2 is YFSETQ. CDR3 size: 16 residues. The V gene end was trimmed by 0 bases and the J gene end by 6 bases; junction bases not matched to a gene: 9. As DNA, the CDR3 is TGCGCCAGCAGCTTGGAATGGGGACAGGGAAGCTCTGAAGCTTTCTTT. Translation: CASSLEWGQGSSEAFF.